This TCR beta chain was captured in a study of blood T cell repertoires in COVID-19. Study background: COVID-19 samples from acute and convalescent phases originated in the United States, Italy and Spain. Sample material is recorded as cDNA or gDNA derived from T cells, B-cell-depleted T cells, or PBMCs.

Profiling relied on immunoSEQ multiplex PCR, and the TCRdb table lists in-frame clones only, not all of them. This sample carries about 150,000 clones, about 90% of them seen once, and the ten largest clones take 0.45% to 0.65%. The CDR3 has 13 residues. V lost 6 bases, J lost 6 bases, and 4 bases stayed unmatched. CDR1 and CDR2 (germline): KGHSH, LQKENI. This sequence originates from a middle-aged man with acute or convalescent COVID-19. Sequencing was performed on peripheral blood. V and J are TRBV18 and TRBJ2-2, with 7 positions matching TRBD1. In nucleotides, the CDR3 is TGTGCCAGCTCGTCCGACAGGGCCGGGGAGCTGTTTTTT. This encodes CASSSDRAGELFF.